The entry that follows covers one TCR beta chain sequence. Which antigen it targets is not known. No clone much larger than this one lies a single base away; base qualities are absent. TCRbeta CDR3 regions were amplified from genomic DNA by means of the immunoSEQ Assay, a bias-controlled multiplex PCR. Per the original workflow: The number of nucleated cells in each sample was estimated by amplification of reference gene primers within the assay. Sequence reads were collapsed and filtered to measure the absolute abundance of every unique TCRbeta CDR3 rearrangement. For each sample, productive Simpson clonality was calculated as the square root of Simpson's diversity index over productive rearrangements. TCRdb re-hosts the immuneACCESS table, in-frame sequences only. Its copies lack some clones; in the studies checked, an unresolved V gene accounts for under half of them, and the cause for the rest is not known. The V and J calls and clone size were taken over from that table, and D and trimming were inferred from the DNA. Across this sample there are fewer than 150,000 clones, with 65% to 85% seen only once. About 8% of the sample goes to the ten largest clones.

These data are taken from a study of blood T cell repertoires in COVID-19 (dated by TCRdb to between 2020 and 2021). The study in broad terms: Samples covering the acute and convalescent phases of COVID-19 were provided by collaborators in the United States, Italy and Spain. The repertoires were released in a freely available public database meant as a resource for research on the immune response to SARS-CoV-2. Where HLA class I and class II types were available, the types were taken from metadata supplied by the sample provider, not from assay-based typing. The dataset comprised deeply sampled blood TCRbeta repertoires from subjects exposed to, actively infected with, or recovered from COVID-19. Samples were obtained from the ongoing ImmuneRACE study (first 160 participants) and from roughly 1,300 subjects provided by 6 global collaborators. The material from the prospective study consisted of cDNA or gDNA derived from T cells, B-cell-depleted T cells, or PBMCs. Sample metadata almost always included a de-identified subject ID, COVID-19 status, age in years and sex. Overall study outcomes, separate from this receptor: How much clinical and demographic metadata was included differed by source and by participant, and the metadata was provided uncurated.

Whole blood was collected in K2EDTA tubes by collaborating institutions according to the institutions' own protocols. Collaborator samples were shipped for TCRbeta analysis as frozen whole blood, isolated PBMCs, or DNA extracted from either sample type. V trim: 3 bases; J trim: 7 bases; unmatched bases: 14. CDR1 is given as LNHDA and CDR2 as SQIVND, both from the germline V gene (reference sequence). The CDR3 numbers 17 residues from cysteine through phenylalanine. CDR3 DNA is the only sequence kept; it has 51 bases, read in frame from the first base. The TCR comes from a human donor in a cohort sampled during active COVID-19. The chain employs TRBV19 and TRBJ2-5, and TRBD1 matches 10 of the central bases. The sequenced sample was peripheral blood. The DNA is TGTGCCAGTAGTATTGGCGGGACAGGGGAGGACGATCCGACCCAGTACTTC. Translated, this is CASSIGGTGEDDPTQYF.